This TCR beta chain was identified in a study of CD8+CD57+ T cells in acquired aplastic anemia. Study findings and constraints: Patients were compared with controls for CD8+ Simpson's diversity, and no significant difference emerged.

Sequencing was done on patients that had shown CD8+CD57+ cell expansion by flow cytometry. The TCR beta profiling, which covered VDJ combination and CDR3 sequence, was carried out using genomic DNA as the template. Via MiXCR, TCRdb re-called the reads, giving one row per CDR3 protein. The sample shows approximately 40,000 distinct CDR3 sequences, roughly 63% of them seen only once. The length of the CDR3 is 15 residues. V lost 3 bases to trimming and J lost 4 bases, with 12 bases between them. The V gene's germline CDR1 is MGHDK and CDR2 SYGVNS. With respect to this clonotype: The antigen is unknown.

The genes are TRBV25-1 and TRBJ1-4; D is uncertain. Sequencing was performed on sorted CD4+, CD8+, or CD8+CD57+ T cells (not recorded which) from PBMCs. The source of this sequence is a human donor with aplastic anemia. The CDR3 region is CASSDPTYLNEKLFF. The CDR3 DNA follows: TGTGCCAGCAGTGACCCGACCTATCTTAATGAAAAACTGTTTTTT.